This TCR beta chain originates from a study of blood T cell repertoires in COVID-19. Seattle researchers signed up patients amid active infection and tracked them longitudinally. In the original processing: Amplified reference gene primers provided the basis for estimating nucleated cell counts. Assay used: immunoSEQ multiplex PCR; TCRdb lists only in-frame clones, some missing. V and J calls and clone size are copied from that table; D and trimming were computed from the DNA. Of about 370,000 clones detected, approximately 88% appear once; the ten largest clones hold 2.5% to 3.5%. Germline V CDR1 and CDR2: LNHDA, SQIVND (reference sequence). Trimming removed 3 bases at V and 4 bases at J, with 9 bases between. The CDR3 length is 13 residues.

The chain employs TRBV19 and TRBJ2-5; D is possibly TRBD1 (5 bases). Sequencing used peripheral blood. This TCR was sampled from a woman aged 30 to 39 with COVID-19, enrolled during active disease. The CDR3 reads CASSMGQPETQYF. The CDR3 DNA reads as TGTGCCAGTAGTATGGGGCAACCAGAGACCCAGTACTTC.